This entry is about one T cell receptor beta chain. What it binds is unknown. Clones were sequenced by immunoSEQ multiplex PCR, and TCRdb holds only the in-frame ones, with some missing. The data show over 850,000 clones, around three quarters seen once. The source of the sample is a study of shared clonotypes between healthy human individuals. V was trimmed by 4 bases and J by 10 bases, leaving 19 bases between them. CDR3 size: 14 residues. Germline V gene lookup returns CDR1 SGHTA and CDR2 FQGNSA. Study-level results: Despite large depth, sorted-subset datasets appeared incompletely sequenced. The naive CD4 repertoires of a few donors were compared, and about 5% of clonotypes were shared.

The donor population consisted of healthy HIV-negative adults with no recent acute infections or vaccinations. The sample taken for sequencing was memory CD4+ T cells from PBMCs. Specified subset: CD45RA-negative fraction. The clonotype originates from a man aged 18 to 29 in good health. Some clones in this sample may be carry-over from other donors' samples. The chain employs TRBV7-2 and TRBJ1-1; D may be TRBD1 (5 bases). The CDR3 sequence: CASSSDPGLGGAFF. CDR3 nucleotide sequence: TGTGCCAGCAGCTCTGATCCGGGACTCGGGGGAGCTTTCTTT.